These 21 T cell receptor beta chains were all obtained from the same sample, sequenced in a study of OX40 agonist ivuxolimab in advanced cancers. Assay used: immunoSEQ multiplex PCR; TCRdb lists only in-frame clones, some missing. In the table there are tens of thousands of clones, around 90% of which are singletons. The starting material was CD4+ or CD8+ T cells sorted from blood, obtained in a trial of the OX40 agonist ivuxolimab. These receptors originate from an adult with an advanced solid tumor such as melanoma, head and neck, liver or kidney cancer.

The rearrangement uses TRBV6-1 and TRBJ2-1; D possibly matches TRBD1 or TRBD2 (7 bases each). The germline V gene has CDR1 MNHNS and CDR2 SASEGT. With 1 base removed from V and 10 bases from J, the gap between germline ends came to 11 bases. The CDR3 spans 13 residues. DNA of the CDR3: TGTGCCAGCAGTGAAGGGGAGGGACAGGAGCAGTTCTTC. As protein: CASSEGEGQEQFF.

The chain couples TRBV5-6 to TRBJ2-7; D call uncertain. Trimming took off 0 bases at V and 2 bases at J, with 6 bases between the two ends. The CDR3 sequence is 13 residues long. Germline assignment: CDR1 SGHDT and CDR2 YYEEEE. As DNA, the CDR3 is TGTGCCAGCAGCTTGGCCCAGACCTACGAGCAGTACTTC. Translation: CASSLAQTYEQYF.

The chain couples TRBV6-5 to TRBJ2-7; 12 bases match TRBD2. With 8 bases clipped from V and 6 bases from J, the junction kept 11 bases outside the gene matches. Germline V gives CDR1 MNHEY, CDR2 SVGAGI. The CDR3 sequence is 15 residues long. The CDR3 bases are TGTGCCAGCGGAGGGGATCCTAGCGGGGGGGCCGAGCAGTACTTC. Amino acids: CASGGDPSGGAEQYF.

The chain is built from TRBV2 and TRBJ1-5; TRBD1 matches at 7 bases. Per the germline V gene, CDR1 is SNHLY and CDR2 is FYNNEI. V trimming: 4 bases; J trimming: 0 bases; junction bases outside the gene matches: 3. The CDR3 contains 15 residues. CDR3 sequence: CASSVRGNSNQPQHF. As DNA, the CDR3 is TGTGCCAGCAGTGTCAGGGGGAATAGCAATCAGCCCCAGCATTTT.

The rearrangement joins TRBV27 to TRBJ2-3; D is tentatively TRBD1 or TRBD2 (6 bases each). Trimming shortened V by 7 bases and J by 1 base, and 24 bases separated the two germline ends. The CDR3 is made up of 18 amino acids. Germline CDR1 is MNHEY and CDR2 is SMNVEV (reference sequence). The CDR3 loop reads CASNRWGLARRGTDTQYF. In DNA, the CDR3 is TGTGCCAGCAATCGGTGGGGGCTAGCGAGGAGAGGCACAGATACGCAGTATTTT.

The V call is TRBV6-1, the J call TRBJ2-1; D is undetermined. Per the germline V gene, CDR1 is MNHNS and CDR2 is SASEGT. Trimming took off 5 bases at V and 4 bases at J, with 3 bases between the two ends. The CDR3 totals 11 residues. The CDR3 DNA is TGTGCCAGCAGTCTTTACAATGAGCAGTTCTTC. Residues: CASSLYNEQFF.

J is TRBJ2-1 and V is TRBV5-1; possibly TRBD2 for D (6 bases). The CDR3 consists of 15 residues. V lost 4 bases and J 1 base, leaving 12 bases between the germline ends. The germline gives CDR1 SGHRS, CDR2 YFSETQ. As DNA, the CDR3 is TGCGCCAGCAGCCGGGGGTCGGGGTCCTACAATGAGCAGTTCTTC. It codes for CASSRGSGSYNEQFF.

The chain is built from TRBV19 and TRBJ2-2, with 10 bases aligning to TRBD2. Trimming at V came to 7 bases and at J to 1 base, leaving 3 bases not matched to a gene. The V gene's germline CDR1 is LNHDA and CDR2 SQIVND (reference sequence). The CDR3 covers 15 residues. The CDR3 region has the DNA TGTGCCAGTATTGAGCGGGGGGGGAACACCGGGGAGCTGTTTTTT. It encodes CASIERGGNTGELFF.

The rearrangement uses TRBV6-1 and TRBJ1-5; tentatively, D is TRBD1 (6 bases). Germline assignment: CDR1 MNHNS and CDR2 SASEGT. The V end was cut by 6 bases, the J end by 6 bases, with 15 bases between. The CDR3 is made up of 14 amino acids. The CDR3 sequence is CASSEQGLIQPQHF. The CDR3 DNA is TGTGCCAGCAGCGAACAGGGCTTGATTCAGCCCCAGCATTTT.

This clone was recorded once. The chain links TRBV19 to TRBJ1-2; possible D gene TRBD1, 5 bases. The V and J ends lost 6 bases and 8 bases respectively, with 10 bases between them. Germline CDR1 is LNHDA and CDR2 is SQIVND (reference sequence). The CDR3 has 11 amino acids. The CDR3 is CASSAGFGYTF. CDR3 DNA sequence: TGTGCCAGTAGCGCAGGGTTCGGCTACACCTTC. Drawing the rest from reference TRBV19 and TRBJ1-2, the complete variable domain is DGGITQSPKYLFRKEGQNVTLSCEQNLNHDAMYWYRQDPGQGLRLIYYSQIVNDFQKGDIAEGYSVSREKKESFPLTVTSAQKNPTAFYLCASSAGFGYTFGSGTRLTVV.

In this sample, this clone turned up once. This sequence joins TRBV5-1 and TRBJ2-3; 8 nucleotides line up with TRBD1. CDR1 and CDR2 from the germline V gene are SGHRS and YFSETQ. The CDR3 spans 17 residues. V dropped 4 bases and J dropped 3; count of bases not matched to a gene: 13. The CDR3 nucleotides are TGCGCCAGCAGCACCTCTCCTCTACAGGGGGGTACAGATACGCAGTATTTT. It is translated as CASSTSPLQGGTDTQYF.

The CDR3 reads CASSQDLYREVDTEAFF. In DNA, the CDR3 is TGCGCCAGCAGCCAAGATCTATACCGGGAGGTGGACACTGAAGCTTTCTTT. The V gene is TRBV4-1, the J gene TRBJ1-1; D gene ambiguous. This CDR3 is built from 17 residues. From germline, CDR1 is MGHRA and CDR2 YSYEKL. The V gene lost 0 bases and the J gene lost 3 bases, with 17 bases spanning the gap.

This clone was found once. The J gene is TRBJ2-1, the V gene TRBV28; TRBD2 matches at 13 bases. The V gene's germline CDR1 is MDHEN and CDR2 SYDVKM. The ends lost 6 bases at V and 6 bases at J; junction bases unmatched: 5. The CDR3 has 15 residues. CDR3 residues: CASRTSGRAANEQFF. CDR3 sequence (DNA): TGTGCCAGCAGAACTAGCGGGAGGGCCGCCAATGAGCAGTTCTTC.

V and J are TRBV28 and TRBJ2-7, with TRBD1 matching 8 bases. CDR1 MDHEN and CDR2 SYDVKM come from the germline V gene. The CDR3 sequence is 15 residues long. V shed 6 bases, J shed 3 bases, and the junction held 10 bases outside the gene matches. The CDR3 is CASRTTGAKVYEQYF. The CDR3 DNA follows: TGTGCCAGCAGGACGACAGGGGCCAAAGTCTACGAGCAGTACTTC. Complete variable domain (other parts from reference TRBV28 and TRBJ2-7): DVKVTQSSRYLVKRTGEKVFLECVQDMDHENMFWYRQDPGLGLRLIYFSYDVKMKEKGDIPEGYSVSREKKERFSLILESASTNQTSMYLCASRTTGAKVYEQYFGPGTRLTVT.

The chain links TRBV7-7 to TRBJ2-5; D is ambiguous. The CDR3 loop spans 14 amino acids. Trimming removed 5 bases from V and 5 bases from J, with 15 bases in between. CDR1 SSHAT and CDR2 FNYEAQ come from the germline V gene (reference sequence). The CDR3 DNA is TGTGCCAGCAGCGAAAGCCCTGGGCGGGAGACCCAGTACTTC. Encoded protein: CASSESPGRETQYF.

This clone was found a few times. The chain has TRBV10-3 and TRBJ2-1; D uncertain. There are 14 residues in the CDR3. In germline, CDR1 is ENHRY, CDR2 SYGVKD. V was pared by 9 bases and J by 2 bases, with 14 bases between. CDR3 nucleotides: TGTGCCATTCGCCCAGGCGAGACCTACAATGAGCAGTTCTTC. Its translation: CAIRPGETYNEQFF.

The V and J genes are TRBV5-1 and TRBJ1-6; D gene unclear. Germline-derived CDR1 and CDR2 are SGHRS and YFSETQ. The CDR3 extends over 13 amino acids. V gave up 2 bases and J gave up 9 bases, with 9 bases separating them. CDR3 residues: CASSFGPGSPLHF. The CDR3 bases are TGCGCCAGCAGCTTCGGTCCTGGTTCACCCCTCCACTTT.

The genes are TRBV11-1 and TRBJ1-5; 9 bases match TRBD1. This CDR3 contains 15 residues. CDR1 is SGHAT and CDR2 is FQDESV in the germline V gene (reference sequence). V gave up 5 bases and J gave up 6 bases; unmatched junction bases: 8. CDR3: CASSPQGQGSQPQHF. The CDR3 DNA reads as TGTGCCAGCAGCCCCCAGGGACAGGGAAGTCAGCCCCAGCATTTT.

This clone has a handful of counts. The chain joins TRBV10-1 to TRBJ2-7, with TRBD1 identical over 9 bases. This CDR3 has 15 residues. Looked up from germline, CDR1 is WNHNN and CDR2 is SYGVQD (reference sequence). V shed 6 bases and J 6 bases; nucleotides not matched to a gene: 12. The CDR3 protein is CASRLTGTGLAEQYF. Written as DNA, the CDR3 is TGCGCCAGCAGACTAACCGGGACAGGGCTCGCCGAGCAGTACTTC.

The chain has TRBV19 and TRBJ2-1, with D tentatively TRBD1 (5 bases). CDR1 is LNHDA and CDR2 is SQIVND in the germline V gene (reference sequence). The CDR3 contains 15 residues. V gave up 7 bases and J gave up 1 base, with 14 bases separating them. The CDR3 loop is CASNKDTRSYNEQFF. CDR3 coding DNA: TGTGCCAGTAATAAGGACACCCGATCCTACAATGAGCAGTTCTTC.

The CDR3 protein is CASSQDIVDSLSSYNSPLHF. CDR3 sequence (DNA): TGCGCCAGCAGCCAAGATATAGTGGACAGTCTGAGCTCCTATAATTCACCCCTCCACTTT. The rearrangement links TRBV4-3 to TRBJ1-6, with D maybe TRBD1 (6 bases). CDR1 and CDR2 from the germline V gene are LGHNA and YSLEER. The CDR3 extends over 20 amino acids. Trimming took 0 bases from V and 0 from J, leaving 18 bases between them.